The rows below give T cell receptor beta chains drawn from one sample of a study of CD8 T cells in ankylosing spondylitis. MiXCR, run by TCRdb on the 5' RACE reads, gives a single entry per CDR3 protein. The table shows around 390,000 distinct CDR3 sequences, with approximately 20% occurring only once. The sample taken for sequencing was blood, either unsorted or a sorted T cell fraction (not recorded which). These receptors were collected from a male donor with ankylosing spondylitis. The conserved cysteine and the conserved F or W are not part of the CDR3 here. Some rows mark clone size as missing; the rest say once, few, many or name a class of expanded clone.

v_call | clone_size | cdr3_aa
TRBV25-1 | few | ASSEWALAGRADTQY
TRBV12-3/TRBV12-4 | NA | ASSQGTVTGELF
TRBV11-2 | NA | ASSPAQGAGGYT
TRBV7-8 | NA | ASSRTGVDQPQH
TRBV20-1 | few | SAGSGTENQPQH
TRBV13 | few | ASSLGPAVYEQY
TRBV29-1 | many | SVGGLGPSPYNEQF
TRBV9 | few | ASSVALTDTQY
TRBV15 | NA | ATSRDIGREAGYT
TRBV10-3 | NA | AISELGRLSSYEQY
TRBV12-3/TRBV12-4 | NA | ASRYSSGSRTGELF
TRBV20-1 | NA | SALGPNNSPLH
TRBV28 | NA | ASTSGRSTYEQY
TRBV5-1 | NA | ASSLAPGQGETQY
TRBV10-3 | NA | AVRGQETQY
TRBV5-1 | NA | ASSFSGQGTDTQY
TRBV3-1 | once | ASSLGTSGKQETQY
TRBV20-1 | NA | SAPAPGGDQPQH
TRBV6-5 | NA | ASSYSNLAGRDEQY
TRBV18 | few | ASSPLQGAASPLH
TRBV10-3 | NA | AIGQGKNTGELF
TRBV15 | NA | ATSRGDRVEQY
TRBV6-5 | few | ASSYSSGSRAGELF
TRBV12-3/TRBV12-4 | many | ASSRDGYEQY
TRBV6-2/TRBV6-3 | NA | ASSSPRDRGYEQY
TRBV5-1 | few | ASRLRGMRTEAF
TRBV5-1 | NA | ASSTMGKDTEAF
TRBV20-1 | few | SARGPDEQY
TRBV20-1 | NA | SARDAGNIQY
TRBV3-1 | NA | ASSQTSAGASYEQY
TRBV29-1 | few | SVELAGGQSSYNEQF
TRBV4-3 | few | ASSYNLMDTQY
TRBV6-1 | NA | ASSRTGSGTGELF
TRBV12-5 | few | ASGLVRGEAGGISYNEQF
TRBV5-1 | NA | ASSWQGNRWQSEQF
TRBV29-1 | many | SVEGLAGYQETQY
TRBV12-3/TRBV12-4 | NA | ASRPMTGLHEGEAF
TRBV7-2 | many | ASSNFFRTGRTVDNEQF
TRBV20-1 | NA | SARDPSGGGGYEQY
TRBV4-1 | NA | ASSQDGQGRNQPQH
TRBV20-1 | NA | SAIAQSSYNEQF
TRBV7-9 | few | ASSLEGSYHLSYEQY
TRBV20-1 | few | SAGWGGTIQETQY
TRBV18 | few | ASSLGRSTNEKLF
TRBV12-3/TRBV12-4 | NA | ASSLLAGPQETQY
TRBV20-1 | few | SAWGQADQPQH
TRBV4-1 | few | ASSQGQGGTYEQY
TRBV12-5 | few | ASGLVRETSGNEQF
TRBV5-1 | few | ASSKGIYEQY
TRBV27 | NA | ASRQGEILSTDTQY
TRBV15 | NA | ATSSLTIGARDEQY
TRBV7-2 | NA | ASSLMVGTEQF
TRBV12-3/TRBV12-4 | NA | ASTLRGAGTNTQY
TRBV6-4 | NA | ASSDSPSPSTDTQY
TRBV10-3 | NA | AISDRLEETQY
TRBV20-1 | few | SASNYYYEQY
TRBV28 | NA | ASSPDRLGQQY